This TCR beta chain was obtained from a study of blood T cell repertoires in COVID-19. From germline, CDR1 is SGHKS and CDR2 YYEKEE (reference sequence). V gave up 4 bases and J gave up 0 bases, with 11 bases separating them. The CDR3 is 16 residues long. Data came from immunoSEQ multiplex PCR; TCRdb stores just in-frame clones and leaves some out. The table records around 160,000 clones, about nine tenths of them present only once. The chain links TRBV5-5 to TRBJ2-6, with D possibly matching TRBD1 (6 bases). The TCR was taken from a woman between 40 and 55 years old who had been exposed to COVID-19. The sample was PBMCs or T cells enriched from blood (not recorded which). Here the CDR3 reads CASSRKGDSGANVLTF. CDR3 nucleotides: TGTGCCAGCAGCCGGAAGGGGGACTCTGGGGCCAACGTCCTGACTTTC.